What follows are 25 T cell receptor beta chains derived from one specimen sequenced in a study of CD8 T cells in ankylosing spondylitis. Study-wide findings and caveats: Several highly homologous variants made up a TCR beta motif, and this motif appeared characteristic of ankylosing spondylitis blood.

Their recognized antigens are unknown. In TCRdb, the 5' RACE reads were re-called with MiXCR into one record per CDR3 protein. This table holds more than 400,000 distinct CDR3 sequences, about 5.7% found once. Specimen: blood, either unsorted or a sorted T cell fraction (not recorded which). Every receptor here comes from a male donor with ankylosing spondylitis.

This clonotype was observed many times. The rearrangement links TRBV5-1 to TRBJ1-5, with no clear D. V was cut by 4 bases and J by 4 bases, with 9 bases left in between. Germline CDR1 SGHRS, CDR2 YFSETQ. The CDR3 contains 13 residues. The CDR3 bases are TGCGCCAGCAGCCCGGACGAAAATCAGCCCCAGCATTTT. Translating it yields CASSPDENQPQHF.

This clonotype was seen at least ten times. The chain links TRBV28 to TRBJ1-5; the D is unclear. CDR1 is MDHEN and CDR2 is SYDVKM in the germline V gene. The CDR3 consists of 15 residues. Trimming removed 3 bases at V and 0 bases at J, with 9 bases between. Here the CDR3 DNA reads TGTGCCAGCAGTTTGGGCTACCTTAGCAATCAGCCCCAGCATTTT. Amino acid sequence: CASSLGYLSNQPQHF.

This clonotype has at least ten counts. The V and J genes are TRBV9 and TRBJ2-1; D is uncertain. V dropped 4 bases and J dropped 0 bases, with 17 bases sitting between them. The length of the CDR3 is 17 residues. Germline V gene lookup returns CDR1 SGDLS and CDR2 YYNGEE. The CDR3 DNA reads as TGTGCCAGCAGCCCCCGTGTAGGTGCACTCTCCTACAATGAGCAGTTCTTC. Its protein is CASSPRVGALSYNEQFF.

V gene TRBV27 combines with J gene TRBJ2-3; TRBD2 matches 8 bases. In germline, CDR1 is MNHEY, CDR2 SMNVEV (reference sequence). The length of the CDR3 is 15 residues. The V segment lost 3 bases and the J segment 1 base; nucleotides outside the gene matches: 3. CDR3 region: CASSLLLAGTDTQYF. CDR3 DNA: TGTGCCAGCAGTTTGTTACTAGCGGGCACAGATACGCAGTATTTT.

This clonotype was picked up many times. DNA for the CDR3: TGTGCCTGGAGTCCATCATCGACCGAGCAGTACTTC. As protein: CAWSPSSTEQYF. This chain joins TRBV30 and TRBJ2-7; D is uncertain. The V end was cut by 2 bases, the J end by 6 bases, with 11 bases between. Germline assignment: CDR1 GTSNPN and CDR2 SVGIG (reference sequence). There are 12 residues in the CDR3. The variable domain in full, with the rest retrieved from reference TRBV30 and TRBJ2-7, is SQTIHQWPATLVQPVGSPLSLECTVEGTSNPNLYWYRQAAGRGLQLLFYSVGIGQISSEVPQNLSASRPQDRQFILSSKKLLLSDSGFYLCAWSPSSTEQYFGPGTRLTVT.

The table lists this clonotype with many counts. J is TRBJ2-3 and V is TRBV4-3; D unresolved. This CDR3 is 19 amino acids long. In germline, CDR1 is LGHNA, CDR2 YSLEER. V was shortened by 2 bases and J by 2 bases, with 23 bases between the two germline ends. The chain's CDR3 is CASSQRAFYQLRTTDTQYF. For the CDR3, the DNA is TGCGCCAGCAGCCAAAGGGCGTTTTATCAGCTCCGCACCACAGATACGCAGTATTTT.

This clonotype has only a few counts. Germline and junction disagree at one end, which may indicate a read error. The V gene is TRBV20-1, the J gene TRBJ2-1; the match to TRBD2 covers 7 bases. The CDR3 consists of 16 residues. Germline V gene data show CDR1 as DFQATT and CDR2 as SNEGSKA (reference sequence). The DNA of the CDR3 is TGCTGTGCTAATGGCGGGAGTAGTAGCGCCTACAATGAGCAGTTCTTC. Protein sequence: CCANGGSSSAYNEQFF.

This clonotype was recorded many times. The J gene is TRBJ1-1, the V gene TRBV20-1; D not certain. Germline-derived CDR1 and CDR2 are DFQATT and SNEGSKA (reference sequence). This CDR3 is 11 amino acids long. CDR3 DNA: TGCACCCCCGGCGGGAACACTGAAGCTTTCTTT. Amino acids: CTPGGNTEAFF.

This clonotype was seen at least ten times. Written as DNA, the CDR3 is TGTGCCAGCAGCTTGGAAGTCGGTATCGCAGATACGCAGTATTTT. Translated: CASSLEVGIADTQYF. The chain joins TRBV5-5 to TRBJ2-3; no firm D call. V shed 0 bases and J shed 4 bases, with 12 bases lying between them. The germline gives CDR1 SGHKS, CDR2 YYEKEE (reference sequence). The CDR3 spans 15 residues.

This clonotype was seen at least ten times. The V gene is TRBV20-1, the J gene TRBJ2-1, with D possibly matching TRBD2 (5 bases). Germline V gives CDR1 DFQATT, CDR2 SNEGSKA (reference sequence). The CDR3 is made up of 10 amino acids. V gave up 6 bases and J gave up 10 bases, with 10 bases separating them. CDR3 region: CSARTGEQFF. In DNA form, the CDR3 reads TGCAGTGCCCGGACGGGGGAGCAGTTCTTC.

This clonotype was observed at least ten times. This chain connects TRBV7-2 to TRBJ1-4; D might be TRBD1 (5 bases). CDR3 length: 13 residues. Germline V lookup: CDR1 SGHTA, CDR2 FQGNSA. Trimming stripped 2 bases from V and 8 bases from J, with 9 bases between. The CDR3 reads CASSLQGSEKLFF. The CDR3 coding sequence is TGTGCCAGCAGCTTACAGGGATCGGAAAAACTGTTTTTT.

This clonotype has at least ten counts. The gene calls are TRBV20-1 and TRBJ2-4, with D unresolved. V lost 3 bases and J 0 bases, leaving 9 bases between the germline ends. From germline, CDR1 is DFQATT and CDR2 SNEGSKA (reference sequence). There are 14 residues in the CDR3. The CDR3 nucleotides are TGCAGTGCTAGCCCAGTGCCAGCCAAAAACATTCAGTACTTC. Translated: CSASPVPAKNIQYF.

In this sample, this clonotype turned up many times. The chain recombines TRBV6-5 with TRBJ1-2; D possibly corresponds to TRBD1 (5 bases). CDR1 and CDR2 (germline): MNHEY, SVGAGI. The V end was cut by 0 bases, the J end by 4 bases, with 18 bases between. The CDR3 has 17 amino acids. In DNA form, the CDR3 reads TGTGCCAGCAGTTACTCTCGGGGCCGACAGAAACTCTATGGCTACACCTTC. It encodes CASSYSRGRQKLYGYTF.

This clonotype has only a few counts. CDR3 DNA: TGTGCCAGCAGTTCCCCTGGGGCAGGGACAGAGACCCAGTACTTC. This gives the protein CASSSPGAGTETQYF. This chain uses TRBV28 with TRBJ2-5, with D perhaps matching TRBD1 or TRBD2 (5 bases each). In germline, CDR1 is MDHEN, CDR2 SYDVKM. The CDR3 consists of 15 residues. The V and J ends lost 4 bases and 4 bases respectively, with 16 bases between them.

This clonotype was counted between two and nine times. The chain carries TRBV11-3 and TRBJ2-1, with D unresolved. Germline V gene data show CDR1 as SGHNT and CDR2 as YENEEA. V lost 4 bases and J 6 bases, leaving 10 bases between the germline ends. The CDR3 spans 13 residues. The CDR3 is CASSSTDSNEQFF. The CDR3 DNA is TGTGCCAGCAGCTCGACCGACTCCAATGAGCAGTTCTTC.

The chain employs TRBV20-1 and TRBJ1-5; no definite D call. V gave up 0 bases and J gave up 0 bases, with 6 bases separating them. Per germline, CDR1 DFQATT and CDR2 SNEGSKA (reference sequence). The CDR3 has 14 amino acids. The CDR3 sequence is CSARDRISNQPQHF. The CDR3, as DNA: TGCAGTGCTAGAGACCGAATTAGCAATCAGCCCCAGCATTTT.

The table lists this clonotype with many counts. This chain links TRBV20-1 with TRBJ2-7; D not resolved. V lost 0 bases and J lost 3, with 15 bases in between. Germline V gives CDR1 DFQATT, CDR2 SNEGSKA (reference sequence). The CDR3 is 15 amino acids. The CDR3 bases are TGCAGTGCTAGAGATTGGGCGAGGTTGGGCTACGAGCAGTACTTC. Its protein product is CSARDWARLGYEQYF.

This clonotype was picked up many times. The rearrangement joins TRBV27 to TRBJ1-1, with a weak D call TRBD1 (5 bases). Trimming cost V 3 bases and J 0 bases, with 11 bases left between them. Germline assignment: CDR1 MNHEY and CDR2 SMNVEV (reference sequence). The CDR3 is 15 residues long. For the CDR3, the DNA is TGTGCCAGCAGTTTTGCCAGGGTCATGAACACTGAAGCTTTCTTT. This gives the protein CASSFARVMNTEAFF.

This clonotype was seen ten or more times. This chain joins TRBV6-1 and TRBJ1-5; TRBD1 might be the D (6 bases). The ends were cut back, 7 bases at V and 9 bases at J, with 13 bases in the middle. Germline V gene lookup returns CDR1 MNHNS and CDR2 SASEGT. The CDR3 sequence is 12 residues long. As DNA, the CDR3 is TGTGCCAGCATGACAGGTCGAAGGCCCCAGCATTTT. Amino acid sequence: CASMTGRRPQHF.

This clonotype was recorded many times. The V gene is TRBV27, the J gene TRBJ2-7; D is uncertain. CDR3 length: 15 residues. Looked up from germline, CDR1 is MNHEY and CDR2 is SMNVEV (reference sequence). Deletions cut 0 bases from V and 0 bases from J, with 9 bases between. This chain's CDR3 is CASSLSAGLSYEQYF. DNA of the CDR3: TGTGCCAGCAGTTTATCGGCAGGCCTCTCCTACGAGCAGTACTTC.

Ten or more counts support this clonotype. V is TRBV12-3 or TRBV12-4 and J is TRBJ2-3; the D gene is possibly TRBD1 (6 bases). Trimming cost V 1 base and J 4 bases, with 12 bases left between them. CDR3 length: 15 amino acids. The DNA for the CDR3 is TGTGCCAGCAGTTTAGTCCAGGGGCGGGCAGATACGCAGTATTTT. Translation gives CASSLVQGRADTQYF.

There are many counts of this clonotype. The chain recombines TRBV4-3 with TRBJ1-5; 9 bases are shared with TRBD1. The CDR3 covers 16 residues. V shed 4 bases, J shed 0 bases, and the junction held 4 bases outside the gene matches. Germline V lookup: CDR1 LGHNA, CDR2 YSLEER. CDR3 protein: CASSPGTGHSNQPQHF. CDR3 DNA: TGCGCCAGCAGCCCTGGGACAGGGCATAGCAATCAGCCCCAGCATTTT.

This clonotype showed up just a few times. The chain employs TRBV7-2 and TRBJ2-5; D remains ambiguous. Germline V lookup: CDR1 SGHTA, CDR2 FQGNSA. This CDR3 is 13 amino acids long. V lost 5 bases and J 5 bases, leaving 12 bases between the germline ends. The CDR3 DNA sequence: TGTGCCAGCAGCCGCAACTGGTGGGAGACCCAGTACTTC. It translates to CASSRNWWETQYF.

This clonotype was seen at least ten times. This rearrangement joins TRBV20-1 to TRBJ2-7, with D tentatively TRBD2 (6 bases). Germline V CDR1 and CDR2: DFQATT, SNEGSKA (reference sequence). V was shortened by 7 bases and J by 2 bases, with 15 bases between the two germline ends. The CDR3 contains 13 residues. In DNA form, the CDR3 reads TGCAGTGGGACTACAGGAAAGGCCTACGAGCAGTACTTC. Translated, it gives CSGTTGKAYEQYF.

This clonotype appeared many times. The chain has TRBV12-3 or TRBV12-4 and TRBJ2-5; 7 positions match TRBD2. Trimming removed 3 bases from V and 7 bases from J; junction bases left unmatched: 8. The CDR3 consists of 14 residues. CDR3 protein: CASSLGGVSGTQYF. The CDR3 nucleotides read TGTGCCAGCAGTTTGGGAGGGGTCAGTGGGACCCAGTACTTC.